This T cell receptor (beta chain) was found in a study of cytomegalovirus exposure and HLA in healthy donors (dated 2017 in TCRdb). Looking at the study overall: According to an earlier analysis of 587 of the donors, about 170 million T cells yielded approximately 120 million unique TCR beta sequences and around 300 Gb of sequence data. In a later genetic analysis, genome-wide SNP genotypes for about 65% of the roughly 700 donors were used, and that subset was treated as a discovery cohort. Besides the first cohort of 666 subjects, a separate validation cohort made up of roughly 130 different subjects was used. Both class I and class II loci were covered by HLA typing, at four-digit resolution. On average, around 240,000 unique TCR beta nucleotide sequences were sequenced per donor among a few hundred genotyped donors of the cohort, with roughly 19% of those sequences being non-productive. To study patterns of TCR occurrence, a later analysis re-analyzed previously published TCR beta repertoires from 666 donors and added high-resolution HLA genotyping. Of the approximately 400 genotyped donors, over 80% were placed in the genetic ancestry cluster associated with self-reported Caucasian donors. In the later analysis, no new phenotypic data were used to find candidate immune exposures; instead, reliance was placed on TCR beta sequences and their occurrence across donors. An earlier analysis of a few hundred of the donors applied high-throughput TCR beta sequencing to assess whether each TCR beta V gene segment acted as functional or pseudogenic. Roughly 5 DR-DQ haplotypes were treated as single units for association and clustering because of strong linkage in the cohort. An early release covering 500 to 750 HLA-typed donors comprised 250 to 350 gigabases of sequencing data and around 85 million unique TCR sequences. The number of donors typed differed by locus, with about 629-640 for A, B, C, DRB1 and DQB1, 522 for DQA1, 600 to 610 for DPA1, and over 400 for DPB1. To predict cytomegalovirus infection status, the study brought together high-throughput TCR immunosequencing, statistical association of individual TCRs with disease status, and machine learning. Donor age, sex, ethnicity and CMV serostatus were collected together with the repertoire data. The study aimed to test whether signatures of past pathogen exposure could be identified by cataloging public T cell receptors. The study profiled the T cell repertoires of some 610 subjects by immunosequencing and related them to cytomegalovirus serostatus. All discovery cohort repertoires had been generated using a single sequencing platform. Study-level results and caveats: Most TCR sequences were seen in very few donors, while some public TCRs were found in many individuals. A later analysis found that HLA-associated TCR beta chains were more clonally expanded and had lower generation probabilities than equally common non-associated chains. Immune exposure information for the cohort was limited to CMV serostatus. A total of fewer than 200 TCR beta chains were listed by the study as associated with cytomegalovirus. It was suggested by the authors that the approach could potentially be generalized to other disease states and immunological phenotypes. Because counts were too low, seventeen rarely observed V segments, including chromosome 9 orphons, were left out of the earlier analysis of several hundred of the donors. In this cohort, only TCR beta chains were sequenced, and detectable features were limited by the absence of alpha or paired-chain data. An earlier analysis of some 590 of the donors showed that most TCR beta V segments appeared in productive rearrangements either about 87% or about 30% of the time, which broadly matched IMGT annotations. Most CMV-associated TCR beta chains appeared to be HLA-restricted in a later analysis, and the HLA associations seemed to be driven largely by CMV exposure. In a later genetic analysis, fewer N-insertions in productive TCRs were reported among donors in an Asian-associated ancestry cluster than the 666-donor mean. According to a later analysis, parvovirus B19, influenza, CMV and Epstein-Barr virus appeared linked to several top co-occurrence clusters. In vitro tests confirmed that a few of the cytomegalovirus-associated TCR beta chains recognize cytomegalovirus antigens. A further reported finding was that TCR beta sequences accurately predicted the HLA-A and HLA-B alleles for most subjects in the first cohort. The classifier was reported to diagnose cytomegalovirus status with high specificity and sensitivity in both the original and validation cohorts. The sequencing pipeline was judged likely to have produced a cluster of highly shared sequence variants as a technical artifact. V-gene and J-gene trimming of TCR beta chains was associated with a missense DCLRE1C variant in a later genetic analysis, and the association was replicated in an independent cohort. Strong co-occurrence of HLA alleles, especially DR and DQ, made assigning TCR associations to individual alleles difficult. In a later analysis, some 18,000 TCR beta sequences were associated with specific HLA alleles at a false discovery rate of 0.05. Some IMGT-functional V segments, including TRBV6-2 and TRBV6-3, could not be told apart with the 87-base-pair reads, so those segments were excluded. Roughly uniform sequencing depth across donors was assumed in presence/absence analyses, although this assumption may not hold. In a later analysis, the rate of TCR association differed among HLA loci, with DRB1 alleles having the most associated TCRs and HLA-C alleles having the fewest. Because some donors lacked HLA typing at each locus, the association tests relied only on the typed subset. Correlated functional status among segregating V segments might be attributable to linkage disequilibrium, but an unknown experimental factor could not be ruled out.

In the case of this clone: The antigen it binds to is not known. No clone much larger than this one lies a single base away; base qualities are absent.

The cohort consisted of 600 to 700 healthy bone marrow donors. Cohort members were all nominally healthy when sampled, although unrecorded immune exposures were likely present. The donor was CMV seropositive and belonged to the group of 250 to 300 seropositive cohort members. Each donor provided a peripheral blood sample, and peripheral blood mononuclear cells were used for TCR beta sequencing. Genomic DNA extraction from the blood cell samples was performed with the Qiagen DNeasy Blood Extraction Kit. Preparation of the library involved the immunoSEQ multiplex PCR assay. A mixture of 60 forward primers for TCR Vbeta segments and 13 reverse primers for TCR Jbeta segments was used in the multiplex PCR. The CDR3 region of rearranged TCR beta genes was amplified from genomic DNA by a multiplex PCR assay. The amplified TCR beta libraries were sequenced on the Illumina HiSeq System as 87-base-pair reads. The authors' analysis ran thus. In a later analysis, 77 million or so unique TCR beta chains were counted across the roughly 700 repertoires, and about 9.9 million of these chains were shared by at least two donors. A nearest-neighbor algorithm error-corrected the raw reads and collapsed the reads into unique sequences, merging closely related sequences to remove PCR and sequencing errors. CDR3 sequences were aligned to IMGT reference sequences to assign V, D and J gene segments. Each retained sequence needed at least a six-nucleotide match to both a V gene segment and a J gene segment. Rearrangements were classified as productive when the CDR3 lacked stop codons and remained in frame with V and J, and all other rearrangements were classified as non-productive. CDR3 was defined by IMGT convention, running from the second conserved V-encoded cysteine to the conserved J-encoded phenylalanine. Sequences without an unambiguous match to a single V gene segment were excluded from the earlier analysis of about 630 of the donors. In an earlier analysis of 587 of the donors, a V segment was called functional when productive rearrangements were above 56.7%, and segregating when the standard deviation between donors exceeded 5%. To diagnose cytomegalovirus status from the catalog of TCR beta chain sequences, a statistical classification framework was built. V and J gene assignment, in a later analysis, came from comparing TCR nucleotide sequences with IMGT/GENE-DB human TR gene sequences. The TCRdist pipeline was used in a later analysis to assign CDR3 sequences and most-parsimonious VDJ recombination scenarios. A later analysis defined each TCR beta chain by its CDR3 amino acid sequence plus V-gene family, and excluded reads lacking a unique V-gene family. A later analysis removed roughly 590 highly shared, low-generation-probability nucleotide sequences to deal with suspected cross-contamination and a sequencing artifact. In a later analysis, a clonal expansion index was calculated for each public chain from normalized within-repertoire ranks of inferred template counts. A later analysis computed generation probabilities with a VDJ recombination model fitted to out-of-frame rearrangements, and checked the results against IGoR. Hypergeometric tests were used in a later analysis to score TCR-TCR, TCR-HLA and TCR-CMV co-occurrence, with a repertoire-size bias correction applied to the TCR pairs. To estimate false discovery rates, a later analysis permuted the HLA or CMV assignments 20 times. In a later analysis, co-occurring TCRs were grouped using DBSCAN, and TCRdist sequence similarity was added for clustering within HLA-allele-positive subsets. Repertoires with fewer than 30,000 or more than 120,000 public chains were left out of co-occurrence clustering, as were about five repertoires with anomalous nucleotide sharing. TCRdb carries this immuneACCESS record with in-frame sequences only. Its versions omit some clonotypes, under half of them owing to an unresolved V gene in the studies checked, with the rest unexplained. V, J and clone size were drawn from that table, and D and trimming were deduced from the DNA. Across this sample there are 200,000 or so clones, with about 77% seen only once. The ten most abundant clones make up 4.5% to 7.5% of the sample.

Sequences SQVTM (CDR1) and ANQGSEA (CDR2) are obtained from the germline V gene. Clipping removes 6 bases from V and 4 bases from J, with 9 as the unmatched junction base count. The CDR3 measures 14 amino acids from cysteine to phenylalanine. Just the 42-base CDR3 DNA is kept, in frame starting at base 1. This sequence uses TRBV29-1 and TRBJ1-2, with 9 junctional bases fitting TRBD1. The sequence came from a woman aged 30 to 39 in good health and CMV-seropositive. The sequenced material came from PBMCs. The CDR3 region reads CSVTDMTGGYGYTF. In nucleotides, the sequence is TGCAGCGTGACGGACATGACAGGGGGCTATGGCTACACCTTC.